This TCR beta chain was found in a study of Graves' ophthalmopathy and Graves' hyperthyroidism. V shed 1 base and J shed 6 bases, with 11 bases lying between them. This CDR3 is 14 amino acids long. The germline gives CDR1 LNHNV, CDR2 YYDKDF (reference sequence). For repertoire sequencing, the TCR beta CDR3 regions were amplified from RNA transcripts. The library came from an HTBI-primed first-round RT-PCR and a second-round multiplex PCR. MiXCR was run by TCRdb on the multiplex PCR reads, yielding one entry per CDR3 protein. The table records 600,000 to 700,000 distinct CDR3 sequences, about 38% of them present only once. PBMCs had their origin in fresh peripheral blood (more than 9.5 ml).

The sequence was collected from an adult man with Graves' ophthalmopathy. The chain uses TRBV15 and TRBJ2-3, with a possible D match to TRBD2 (5 bases). The material sequenced was peripheral blood. In nucleotides, the CDR3 is TGTGCCACCAGCAGAGTACTCCGCGGGGATACGCAGTATTTT. Protein sequence: CATSRVLRGDTQYF.